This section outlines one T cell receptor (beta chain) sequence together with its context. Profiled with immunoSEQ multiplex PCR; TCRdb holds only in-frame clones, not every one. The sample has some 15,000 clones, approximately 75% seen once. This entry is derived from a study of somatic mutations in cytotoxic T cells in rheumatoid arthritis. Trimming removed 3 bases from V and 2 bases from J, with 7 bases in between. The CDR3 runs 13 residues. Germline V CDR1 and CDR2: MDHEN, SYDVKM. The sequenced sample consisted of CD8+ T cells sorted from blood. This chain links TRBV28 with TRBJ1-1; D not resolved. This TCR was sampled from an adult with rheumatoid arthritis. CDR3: CASSFPGNTEAFF. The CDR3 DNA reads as TGTGCCAGCAGTTTCCCAGGAAACACTGAAGCTTTCTTT.